There are a few counts of the clone carrying this T cell receptor (beta chain). The CDR3 spans 15 residues. V shed 5 bases, J shed 1 base, and the junction held 6 bases outside the gene matches. Looked up from germline, CDR1 is SEHNR and CDR2 is FQNEAQ (reference sequence). The data were obtained in a study of cytomegalovirus exposure and HLA in healthy donors. The study ran its PCR with 60 Vbeta and 13 Jbeta primers. Method: immunoSEQ multiplex PCR; TCRdb's copy keeps in-frame clones and lacks some. In the table there are about 150,000 clones, more than 65% of which are singletons. The clonotype originates from a man aged 45 to 65 in good health and CMV-seropositive. The chain combines TRBV7-9 with TRBJ1-1; 8 nucleotides line up with TRBD1. Sequenced material: PBMCs. CDR3 residues: CASSPPGQENTEAFF. The CDR3 nucleotides read TGTGCCAGCAGCCCCCCGGGACAGGAGAACACTGAAGCTTTCTTT.